The 22 T cell receptor beta chains below all came from one sample that was sequenced in a study of blood T cells in healthy people across ages. The authors ran a second PCR of about 7 to 12 cycles using a sample-barcoded 5' primer and a J-beta primer mix. Using its own MiXCR run on the 5' RACE reads, TCRdb lists one record per CDR3 protein. Seen here are 650,000 or so distinct CDR3 sequences, over 40% observed once, and the top ten hold about 13%. Material: blood. The origin of the receptors is a woman of 80 years or more in good health.

The table lists this clonotype with a few counts. V usage is TRBV20-1 and J usage is TRBJ2-2; D gene uncertain. The CDR3 has 15 residues. The V gene's germline CDR1 is DFQATT and CDR2 SNEGSKA (reference sequence). Trimming pared 0 bases from V and 4 bases from J, leaving 12 bases between. The DNA of the CDR3 is TGCAGTGCTAGAGATGGAAGGGCCGGCACCGGGGAGCTGTTTTTT. Its protein is CSARDGRAGTGELFF.

This chain joins TRBV10-3 and TRBJ2-1; TRBD2 might be the D (6 bases). Germline CDR1 and CDR2: ENHRY and SYGVKD. CDR3 length: 14 amino acids. The V end was cut by 10 bases, the J end by 0 bases, with 13 bases between. The CDR3, as DNA: TGTGCCACCCATACTAGCAGCTCCTACAATGAGCAGTTCTTC. This encodes CATHTSSSYNEQFF.

This clonotype was detected a few times. A much larger clone differs from this one at a single base, so this may be a read error. V usage is TRBV10-3 and J usage is TRBJ2-5; either TRBD1 or TRBD2 may fit D (5 bases each). Per the germline V gene, CDR1 is ENHRY and CDR2 is SYGVKD. V gave up 5 bases and J gave up 11 bases, with 24 bases separating them. This CDR3 comprises 15 residues. The CDR3 loop is CAISSGTARSIEQYF. Here the CDR3 DNA reads TGTGCCATCAGTTCCGGGACGGCCCGATCAATTGAGCAGTACTTC.

This clonotype has a count of ten or more. The chain links TRBV11-1 to TRBJ2-7; D not certain. This CDR3 has 12 residues. Per the germline V gene, CDR1 is SGHAT and CDR2 is FQDESV (reference sequence). Between the trimmed V and J ends, which lost 4 bases and 10 bases, there was a span of 14 bases. The DNA for the CDR3 is TGTGCCAGCAGCTCAAGTCGCCGGATTCAGTACTTC. The encoded protein is CASSSSRRIQYF.

This clonotype was observed at least ten times. One base away lies a much larger clone, so this may be a sequencing read error. The chain employs TRBV5-1 and TRBJ2-7; D possibly corresponds to TRBD2 (5 bases). Germline assignment: CDR1 SGHRS and CDR2 YFSETQ. V shed 4 bases and J shed 0 bases, with 11 bases lying between them. This CDR3 is built from 14 residues. CDR3: CASSVESGSYEQYF. The DNA for the CDR3 is TGCGCCAGCAGCGTGGAAAGCGGCTCCTACGAGCAGTACTTC.

The V gene is TRBV27, the J gene TRBJ2-1, with 9 bases identical to TRBD1. The CDR3 extends over 15 amino acids. V trimming: 3 bases; J trimming: 9 bases; junction bases outside the gene matches: 9. CDR1 MNHEY and CDR2 SMNVEV come from the germline V gene (reference sequence). The chain's CDR3 is CASSFSGTGMGEQFF. The CDR3 DNA reads as TGTGCCAGCAGTTTTAGTGGGACAGGGATGGGTGAGCAGTTCTTC.

The chain is built from TRBV20-1 and TRBJ2-1, with 13 bases identical to TRBD2. V dropped 3 bases and J dropped 5; count of bases not matched to a gene: 4. CDR1 DFQATT and CDR2 SNEGSKA come from the germline V gene (reference sequence). This CDR3 is 15 amino acids long. The CDR3 protein is CSASSGTSGNNEQFF. The CDR3 DNA reads TGCAGTGCTAGTTCCGGGACTAGCGGGAACAATGAGCAGTTCTTC.

This clonotype was seen at least ten times. The J gene is TRBJ2-3, the V gene TRBV5-1; the match to TRBD1 covers 9 bases. The V segment lost 4 bases and the J segment 0 bases; nucleotides outside the gene matches: 6. Germline-derived CDR1 and CDR2 are SGHRS and YFSETQ. This CDR3 contains 16 residues. CDR3 loop: CASSTLGTGSTDTQYF. Written as DNA, the CDR3 is TGCGCCAGCAGCACTCTCGGGACAGGGAGCACAGATACGCAGTATTTT.

This clonotype was recorded at least ten times. The V gene is TRBV12-3 or TRBV12-4, the J gene TRBJ2-7; no clear D gene. The CDR3 runs 14 residues. V shed 2 bases and J shed 2 bases, with 10 bases lying between them. The CDR3 sequence is CASSLRAAPYEQYF. CDR3 coding DNA: TGTGCCAGCAGTTTAAGGGCGGCCCCCTACGAGCAGTACTTC.

This clonotype was seen many times. The chain uses TRBV28 and TRBJ2-3; D possibly corresponds to TRBD1 (6 bases). Trimming left V 5 bases short and J 2 bases short, with 14 bases between. Germline V CDR1 and CDR2: MDHEN, SYDVKM. This CDR3 has 15 amino acids. CDR3 sequence reads: CASSLLDSATDTQYF. DNA for the CDR3: TGTGCCAGCAGTCTCCTGGACAGTGCCACAGATACGCAGTATTTT. The entire variable domain, with the rest obtained from reference TRBV28 and TRBJ2-3, is as follows: DVKVTQSSRYLVKRTGEKVFLECVQDMDHENMFWYRQDPGLGLRLIYFSYDVKMKEKGDIPEGYSVSREKKERFSLILESASTNQTSMYLCASSLLDSATDTQYFGPGTRLTVL.

About this clonotype: This may be a read error: a much more frequent sequence differs by one nucleotide. The chain combines TRBV5-1 with TRBJ2-1; D possibly corresponds to TRBD2 (5 bases). CDR3 length equals 15 residues. Per the germline V gene, CDR1 is SGHRS and CDR2 is YFSETQ. V was shortened by 0 bases and J by 11 bases, with 18 bases between the two germline ends. CDR3 sequence reads: CASSLAGGVGNKQFF. The CDR3 nucleotides are TGCGCCAGCAGCTTGGCCGGAGGCGTGGGAAATAAGCAGTTCTTC. The variable domain in full, with the rest retrieved from reference TRBV5-1 and TRBJ2-1, is KAGVTQTPRYLIKTRGQQVTLSCSPISGHRSVSWYQQTPGQGLQFLFEYFSETQRNKGNFPGRFSGRQFSNSRSEMNVSTLELGDSALYLCASSLAGGVGNKQFFGPGTRLTVL.

The V gene is TRBV12-3 or TRBV12-4, the J gene TRBJ2-7, with 7 bases identical to TRBD1. The CDR3 contains 13 residues. The ends lost 5 bases at V and 4 bases at J; junction bases unmatched: 5. CDR3 sequence: CASSAGGKYEQYF. In nucleotides, the CDR3 is TGTGCCAGCAGTGCAGGGGGAAAATACGAGCAGTACTTC.

The rearrangement uses TRBV7-9 and TRBJ2-7; D is perhaps TRBD1 or TRBD2 (5 bases each). Trimming removed 0 bases at V and 5 bases at J, with 14 bases between. CDR3 length equals 15 residues. Germline assignment: CDR1 SEHNR and CDR2 FQNEAQ (reference sequence). CDR3 residues: CASSLARQLGDEQYF. The CDR3 nucleotides are TGTGCCAGCAGCTTAGCGAGACAGTTGGGGGACGAGCAGTACTTC.

This sequence joins TRBV11-1 and TRBJ2-1; a possible D gene is TRBD1 (5 bases). Trimming took 1 base from V and 5 from J, leaving 12 bases between them. The CDR3 is 15 amino acids. Germline lookup yields CDR1 SGHAT and CDR2 FQDESV (reference sequence). The CDR3 DNA is TGTGCCAGCAGCTTAGAGACAGCAAACAACAATGAGCAGTTCTTC. It encodes CASSLETANNNEQFF.

The chain is built from TRBV20-1 and TRBJ2-1; D tentatively fits TRBD1 or TRBD2 (5 bases each). Germline lookup yields CDR1 DFQATT and CDR2 SNEGSKA (reference sequence). The CDR3 is 13 residues long. The ends were cut back, 3 bases at V and 5 bases at J, with 11 bases in the middle. For the CDR3, the DNA is TGCAGTGCTAGGAAGGTGGGGGACAATGAGCAGTTCTTC. Its translation: CSARKVGDNEQFF.

This clonotype was picked up many times. The rearrangement joins TRBV12-3 or TRBV12-4 to TRBJ1-5; D gene ambiguous. Trimming took 5 bases from V and 9 from J, leaving 11 bases between them. This CDR3 is built from 12 residues. CDR3 coding DNA: TGTGCCAGCAGTCAAATATCAGGGCCCCAGCATTTT. Translating it yields CASSQISGPQHF.

This clonotype was seen many times. The rearrangement joins TRBV24-1 to TRBJ2-5; D is unclear. The CDR3 has 13 residues. The V end was cut by 5 bases, the J end by 4 bases, with 10 bases between. Germline assignment: CDR1 KGHDR and CDR2 SFDVKD. The CDR3 sequence: CATSVAGAETQYF. The CDR3 DNA follows: TGTGCCACCAGTGTCGCCGGTGCAGAGACCCAGTACTTC.

A note on this clonotype: This sequence may be a read error, since a much larger clone differs from it by one base. V and J are TRBV6-6 and TRBJ2-7; unclear D gene. CDR1 is MNHNY and CDR2 is SVGAGI in the germline V gene (reference sequence). The CDR3 is made up of 13 amino acids. V was clipped by 6 bases and J by 2 bases, with 11 bases between them. The CDR3 DNA sequence: TGTGCCAGCAGCTCTCTGGGCCCCTACGAGCAGTACTTC. This encodes CASSSLGPYEQYF.

V gene TRBV18 combines with J gene TRBJ2-4, with D tentatively TRBD1 (5 bases). The J call may be faulty, since TRBJ2-7 better matches the DNA end. Germline V gives CDR1 KGHSH, CDR2 LQKENI. The CDR3 has 14 residues. The CDR3 DNA follows: TGTGCCAGCTCACAAGGGGCCCAGACCTACGAGCAGTACTTC. This gives the protein CASSQGAQTYEQYF.

The V gene is TRBV9, the J gene TRBJ2-3; 8 bases are a match to TRBD1. The CDR3 covers 16 residues. V shed 0 bases, J shed 0 bases, and the junction held 3 bases outside the gene matches. Germline loops: CDR1 SGDLS, CDR2 YYNGEE. The CDR3 region is CASSVGTGSSTDTQYF. The CDR3 DNA is TGTGCCAGCAGCGTAGGGACAGGGTCGAGCACAGATACGCAGTATTTT.

This clonotype occurred many times. V usage is TRBV15 and J usage is TRBJ2-3; D is undetermined. V was shortened by 0 bases and J by 4 bases, with 5 bases between the two germline ends. This CDR3 region has 13 residues. Germline loops: CDR1 LNHNV, CDR2 YYDKDF (reference sequence). CDR3 sequence reads: CATSRDRPDTQYF. DNA of the CDR3: TGTGCCACCAGCAGAGATCGGCCAGATACGCAGTATTTT.

This clonotype showed up just a few times. The chain joins TRBV25-1 to TRBJ2-3; 14 nucleotides line up with TRBD2. CDR1 and CDR2 from the germline V gene are MGHDK and SYGVNS. The CDR3 spans 18 residues. Trimming at V came to 3 bases and at J to 1 base, leaving 6 bases not matched to a gene. CDR3 residues: CASSEVGTSGSRTDTQYF. As DNA, the CDR3 is TGTGCCAGCAGTGAGGTCGGGACTAGCGGGAGCCGCACAGATACGCAGTATTTT.